The TCR beta chain described here comes from a study of T cell responses to AZD1222 COVID-19 vaccine. Notes on the study in general: No repertoire was sampled before or during the peak T cell response, only after it. After two AZD1222 doses, spike-specific TCR breadth and depth rose versus day 0.

Pooling was applied to second doses at about 4 or about 12 weeks. Generated by immunoSEQ multiplex PCR, the TCRdb table keeps only in-frame clones and is missing some. The sample lists some 99,000 clones, about 87% seen once, with about 4.5% in the top ten. In the case of this clone: Its target is unknown.

Trimming removed 5 bases from V and 4 bases from J, with 9 bases in between. This CDR3 is built from 13 residues. This material consisted of peripheral blood, taken 28 days after the second AZD1222 dose. The TCR comes from an adult who received the AZD1222 COVID-19 vaccine. This rearrangement joins TRBV12-3 or TRBV12-4 to TRBJ1-3; D unresolved. CDR3 coding DNA: TGTGCCAGCAGTGCCGGACCCGGAAACACCATATATTTT. Translation gives CASSAGPGNTIYF.